This TCR beta chain originates from a study of CD8+ T cells in alopecia areata. Study-wide context: The study gave treated patients oral tofacitinib at 5 to 10 mg twice daily.

The CDR3 runs 16 residues. The germline gives CDR1 LNHDA, CDR2 SQIVND (reference sequence). Trimming cost V 5 bases and J 4 bases; bases outside gene matches: 11. Sample treatment: oral pan-JAK inhibitor, 5-10 mg twice daily. RNA extraction was followed by reverse transcription into cDNA, which acted as the sequencing template. Sequencing used immunoSEQ multiplex PCR; TCRdb keeps in-frame clones, though not all of them. Of 150,000 to 200,000 clones detected, less than 70% appear once; the ten largest clones hold roughly 0.85%. The TCR sequence derives from a human donor with alopecia areata. Sequences were derived from CD4+ T cells sorted from blood, sampled at week 4, from a patient treated with tofacitinib. The rearrangement links TRBV19 to TRBJ1-2; TRBD1 agrees at 9 bases. The CDR3 spells CASSEPGQGSIYGYTF. In nucleotides, the CDR3 is TGTGCCAGTAGTGAGCCGGGACAGGGTTCTATCTATGGCTACACCTTC.